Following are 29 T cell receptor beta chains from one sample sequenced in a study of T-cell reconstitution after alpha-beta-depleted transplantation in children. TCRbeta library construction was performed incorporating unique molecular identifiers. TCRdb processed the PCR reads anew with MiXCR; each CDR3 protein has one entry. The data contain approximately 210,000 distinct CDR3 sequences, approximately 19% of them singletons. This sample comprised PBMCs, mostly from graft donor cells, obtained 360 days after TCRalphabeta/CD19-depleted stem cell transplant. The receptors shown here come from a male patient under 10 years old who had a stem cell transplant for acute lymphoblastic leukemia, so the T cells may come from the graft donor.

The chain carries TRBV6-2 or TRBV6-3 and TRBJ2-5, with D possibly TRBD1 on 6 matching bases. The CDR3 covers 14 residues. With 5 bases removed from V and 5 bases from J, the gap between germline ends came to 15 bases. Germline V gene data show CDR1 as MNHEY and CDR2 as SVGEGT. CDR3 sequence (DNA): TGTGCCAGCAGTCCCAACAGGGTCGGGGAGACCCAGTACTTC. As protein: CASSPNRVGETQYF.

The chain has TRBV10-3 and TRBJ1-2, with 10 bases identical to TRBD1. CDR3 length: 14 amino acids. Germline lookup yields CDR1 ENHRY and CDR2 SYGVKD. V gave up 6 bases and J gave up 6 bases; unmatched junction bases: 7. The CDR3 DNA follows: TGTGCCATCAGCCGCGCGACAGGGGGCCATGGCTACACCTTC. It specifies CAISRATGGHGYTF.

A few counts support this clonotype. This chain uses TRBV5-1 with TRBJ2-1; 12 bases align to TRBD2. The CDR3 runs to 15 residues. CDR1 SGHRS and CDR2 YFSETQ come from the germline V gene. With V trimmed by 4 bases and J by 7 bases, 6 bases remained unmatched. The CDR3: CASSTGLAGRNEQFF. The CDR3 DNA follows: TGCGCCAGCAGCACCGGACTAGCGGGGCGGAATGAGCAGTTCTTC.

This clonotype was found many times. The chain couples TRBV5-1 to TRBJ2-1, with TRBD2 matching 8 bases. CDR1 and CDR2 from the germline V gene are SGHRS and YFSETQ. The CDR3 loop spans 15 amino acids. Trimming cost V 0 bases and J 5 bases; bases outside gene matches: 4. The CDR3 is CASSLGTGGHNEQFF. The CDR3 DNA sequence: TGCGCCAGCAGCTTGGGTACGGGAGGGCACAATGAGCAGTTCTTC.

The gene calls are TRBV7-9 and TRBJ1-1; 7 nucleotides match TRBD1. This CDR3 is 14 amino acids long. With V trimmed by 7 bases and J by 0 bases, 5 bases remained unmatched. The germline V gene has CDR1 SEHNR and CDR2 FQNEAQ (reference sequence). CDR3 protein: CASILDRLNTEAFF. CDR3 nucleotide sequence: TGTGCCAGCATCCTGGACAGGTTGAACACTGAAGCTTTCTTT.

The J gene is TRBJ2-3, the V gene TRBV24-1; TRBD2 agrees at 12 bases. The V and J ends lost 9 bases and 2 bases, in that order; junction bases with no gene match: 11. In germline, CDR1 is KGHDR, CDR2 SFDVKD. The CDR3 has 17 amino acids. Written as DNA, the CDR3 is TGTGCCACCGGAACCCGGACTAGCGGGGACCTCACAGATACGCAGTATTTT. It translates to CATGTRTSGDLTDTQYF.

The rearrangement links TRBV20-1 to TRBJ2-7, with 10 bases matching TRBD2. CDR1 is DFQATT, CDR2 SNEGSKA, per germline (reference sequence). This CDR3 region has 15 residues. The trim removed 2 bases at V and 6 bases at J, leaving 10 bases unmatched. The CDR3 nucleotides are TGCAGTGCTAGACATTCAGAGCGGGGGGGCCTCGAGCAGTACTTC. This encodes CSARHSERGGLEQYF.

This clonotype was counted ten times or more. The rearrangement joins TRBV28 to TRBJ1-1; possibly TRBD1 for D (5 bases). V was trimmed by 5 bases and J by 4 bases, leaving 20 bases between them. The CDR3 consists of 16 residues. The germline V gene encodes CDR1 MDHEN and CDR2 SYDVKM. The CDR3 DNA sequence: TGTGCCAGCAGTCGGGACGGGCCCCTGTTGGGCACTGAAGCTTTCTTT. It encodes CASSRDGPLLGTEAFF.

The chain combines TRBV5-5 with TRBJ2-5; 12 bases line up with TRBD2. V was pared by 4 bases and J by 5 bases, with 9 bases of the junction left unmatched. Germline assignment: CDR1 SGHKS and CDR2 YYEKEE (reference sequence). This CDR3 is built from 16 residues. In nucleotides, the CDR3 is TGTGCCAGCAGCCCACCGGTGACTAGCGGGGGTGAGACCCAGTACTTC. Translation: CASSPPVTSGGETQYF.

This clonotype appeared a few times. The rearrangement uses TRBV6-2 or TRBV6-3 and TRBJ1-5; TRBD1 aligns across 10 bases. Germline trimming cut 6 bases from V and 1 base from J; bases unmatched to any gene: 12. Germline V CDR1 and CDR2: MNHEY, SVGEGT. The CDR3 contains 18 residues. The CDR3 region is CASSIIHGTGESNQPQHF. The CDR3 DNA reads TGTGCCAGCAGCATCATCCACGGGACAGGGGAGAGCAATCAGCCCCAGCATTTT.

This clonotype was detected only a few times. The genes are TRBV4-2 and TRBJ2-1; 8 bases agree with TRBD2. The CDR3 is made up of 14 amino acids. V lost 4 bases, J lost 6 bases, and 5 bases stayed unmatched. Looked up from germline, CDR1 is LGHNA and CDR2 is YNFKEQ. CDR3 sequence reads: CASSLGLGVNEQFF. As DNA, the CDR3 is TGTGCCAGCAGCCTGGGACTAGGTGTCAATGAGCAGTTCTTC.

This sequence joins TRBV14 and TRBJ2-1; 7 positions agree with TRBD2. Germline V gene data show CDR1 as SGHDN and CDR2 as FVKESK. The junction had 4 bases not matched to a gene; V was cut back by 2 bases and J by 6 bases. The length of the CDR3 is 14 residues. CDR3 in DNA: TGTGCCAGCAGCCAACTCTCGGGGGGCAATGAGCAGTTCTTC. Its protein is CASSQLSGGNEQFF.

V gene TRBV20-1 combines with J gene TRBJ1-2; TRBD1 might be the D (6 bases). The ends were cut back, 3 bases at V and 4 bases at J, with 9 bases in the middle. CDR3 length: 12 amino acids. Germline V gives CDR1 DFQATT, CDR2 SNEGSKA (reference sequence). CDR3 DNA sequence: TGCAGTGCTAGGGGGACAATCTATGGCTACACCTTC. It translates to CSARGTIYGYTF.

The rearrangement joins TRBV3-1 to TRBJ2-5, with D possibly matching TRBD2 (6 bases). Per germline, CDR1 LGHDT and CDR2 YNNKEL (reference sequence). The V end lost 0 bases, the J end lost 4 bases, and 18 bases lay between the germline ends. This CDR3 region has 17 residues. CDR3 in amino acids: CASSQDPRPGVGETQYF. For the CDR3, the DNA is TGTGCCAGCAGCCAAGACCCTAGACCGGGGGTAGGAGAGACCCAGTACTTC.

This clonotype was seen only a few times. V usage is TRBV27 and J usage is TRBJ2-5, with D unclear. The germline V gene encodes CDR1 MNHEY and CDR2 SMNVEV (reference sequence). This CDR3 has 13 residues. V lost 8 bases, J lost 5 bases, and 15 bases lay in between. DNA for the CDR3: TGTGCCAGCCGAGCCTCGACGGAGGAGACCCAGTACTTC. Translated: CASRASTEETQYF.

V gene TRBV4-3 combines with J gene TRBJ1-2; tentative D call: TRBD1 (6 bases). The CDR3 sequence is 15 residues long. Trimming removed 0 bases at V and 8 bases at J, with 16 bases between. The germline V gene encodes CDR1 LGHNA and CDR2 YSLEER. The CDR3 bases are TGCGCCAGCAGCCAAGACACAGGGAATTCTATGGGCTACACCTTC. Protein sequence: CASSQDTGNSMGYTF.

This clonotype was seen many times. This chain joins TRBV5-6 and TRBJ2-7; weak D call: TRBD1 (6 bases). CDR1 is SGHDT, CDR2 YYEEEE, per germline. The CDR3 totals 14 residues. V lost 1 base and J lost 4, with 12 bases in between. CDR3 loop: CASSLTTGLYEQYF. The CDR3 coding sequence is TGTGCCAGCAGCTTGACAACAGGGCTTTACGAGCAGTACTTC. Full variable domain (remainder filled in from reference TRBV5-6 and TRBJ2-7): DAGVTQSPTHLIKTRGQQVTLRCSPKSGHDTVSWYQQALGQGPQFIFQYYEEEERQRGNFPDRFSGHQFPNYSSELNVNALLLGDSALYLCASSLTTGLYEQYFGPGTRLTVT.

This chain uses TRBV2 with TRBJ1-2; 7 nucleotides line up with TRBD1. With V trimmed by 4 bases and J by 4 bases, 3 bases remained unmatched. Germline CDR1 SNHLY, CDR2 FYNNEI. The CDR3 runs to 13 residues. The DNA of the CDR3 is TGTGCCAGCAGTGGGGACAGAGTCTATGGCTACACCTTC. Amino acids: CASSGDRVYGYTF.

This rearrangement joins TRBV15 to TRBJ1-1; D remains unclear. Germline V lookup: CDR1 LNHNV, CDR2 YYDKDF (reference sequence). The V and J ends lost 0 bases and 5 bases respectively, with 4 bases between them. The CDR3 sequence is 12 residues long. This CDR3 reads CATSRDLTEAFF. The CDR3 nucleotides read TGTGCCACCAGCAGAGATCTAACTGAAGCTTTCTTT.

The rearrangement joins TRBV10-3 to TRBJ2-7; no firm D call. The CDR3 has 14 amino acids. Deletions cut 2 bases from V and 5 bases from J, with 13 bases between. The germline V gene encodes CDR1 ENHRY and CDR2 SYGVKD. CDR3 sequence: CAISEDSIPHEQYF. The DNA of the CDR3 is TGTGCCATCAGTGAGGACTCTATACCCCACGAGCAGTACTTC.

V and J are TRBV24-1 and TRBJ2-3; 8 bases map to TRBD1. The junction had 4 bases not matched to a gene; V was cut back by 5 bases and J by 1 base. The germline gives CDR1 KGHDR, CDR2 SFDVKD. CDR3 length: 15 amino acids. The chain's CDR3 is CATSGRQGRTDTQYF. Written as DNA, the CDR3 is TGTGCCACCAGTGGGAGACAGGGGCGCACAGATACGCAGTATTTT.

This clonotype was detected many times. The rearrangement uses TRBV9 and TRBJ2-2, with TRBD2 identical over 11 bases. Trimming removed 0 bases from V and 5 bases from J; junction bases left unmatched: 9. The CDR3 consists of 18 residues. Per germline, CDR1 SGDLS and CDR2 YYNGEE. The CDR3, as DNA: TGTGCCAGCAGCGTAGGACTAGCGGGGAGTAAAGGAACCGGGGAGCTGTTTTTT. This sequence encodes CASSVGLAGSKGTGELFF.

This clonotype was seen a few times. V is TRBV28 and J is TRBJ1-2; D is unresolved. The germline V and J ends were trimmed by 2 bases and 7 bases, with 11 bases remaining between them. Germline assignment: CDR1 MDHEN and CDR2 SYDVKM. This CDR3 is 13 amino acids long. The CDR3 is CASSLGFVGGYTF. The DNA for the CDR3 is TGTGCCAGCAGTTTAGGGTTCGTCGGTGGCTACACCTTC.

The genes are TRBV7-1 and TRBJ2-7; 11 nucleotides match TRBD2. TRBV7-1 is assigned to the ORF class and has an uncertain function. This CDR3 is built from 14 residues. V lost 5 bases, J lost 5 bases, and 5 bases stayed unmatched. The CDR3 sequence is CASSARLAGNEQYF. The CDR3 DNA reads TGTGCCAGCAGCGCCAGACTAGCGGGGAACGAGCAGTACTTC.

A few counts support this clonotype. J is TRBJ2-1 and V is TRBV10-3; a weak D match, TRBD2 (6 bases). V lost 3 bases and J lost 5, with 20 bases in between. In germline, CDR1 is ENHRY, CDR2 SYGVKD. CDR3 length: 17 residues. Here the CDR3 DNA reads TGTGCCATCAGTGATTTAAAGAGTAGCGGACCCCACAATGAGCAGTTCTTC. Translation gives CAISDLKSSGPHNEQFF.

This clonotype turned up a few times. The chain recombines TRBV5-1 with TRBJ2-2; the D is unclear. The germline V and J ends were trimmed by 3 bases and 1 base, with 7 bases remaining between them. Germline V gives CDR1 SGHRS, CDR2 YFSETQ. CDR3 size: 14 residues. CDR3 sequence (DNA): TGCGCCAGCAGCTGGCGAGGGAACACCGGGGAGCTGTTTTTT. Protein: CASSWRGNTGELFF.

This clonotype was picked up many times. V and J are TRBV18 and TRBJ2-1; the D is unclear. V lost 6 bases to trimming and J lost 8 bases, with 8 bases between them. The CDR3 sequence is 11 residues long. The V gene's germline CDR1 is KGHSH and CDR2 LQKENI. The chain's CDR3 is CASSRRYEQFF. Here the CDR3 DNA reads TGTGCCAGCTCCCGAAGATATGAGCAGTTCTTC.

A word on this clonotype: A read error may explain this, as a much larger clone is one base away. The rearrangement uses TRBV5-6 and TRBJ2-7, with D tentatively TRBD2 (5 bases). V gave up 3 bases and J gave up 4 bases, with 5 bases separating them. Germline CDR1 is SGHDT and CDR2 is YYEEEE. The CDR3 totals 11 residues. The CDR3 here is CASSWEYEQYF. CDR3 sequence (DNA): TGTGCCAGCAGCTGGGAGTACGAGCAGTACTTC.

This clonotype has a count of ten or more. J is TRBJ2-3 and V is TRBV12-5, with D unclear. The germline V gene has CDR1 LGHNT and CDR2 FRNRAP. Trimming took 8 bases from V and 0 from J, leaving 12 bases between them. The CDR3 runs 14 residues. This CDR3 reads CASIPTTSTDTQYF. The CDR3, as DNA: TGTGCTAGTATTCCGACCACTAGCACAGATACGCAGTATTTT.